The 10 T cell receptor beta chains in this list originate from one sample, sequenced in a study of blood T cell repertoires in COVID-19 (TCRdb year 2020). To prepare the library, the immunoSEQ multiplex PCR assay was applied. This immuneACCESS table, as held by TCRdb, lists in-frame sequences with V and J called but not all clones. Of the missing ones, under half trace to an unresolved V gene in checked studies; the others have no known cause. Counted in this sample were about 51,000 clones; approximately 86% of them appeared once. The leading ten clones occupy around 1.2% of the sample. Sequencing was performed on peripheral blood. The receptors here all came from a man aged 55 to 69 with acute or convalescent COVID-19.

This clone was counted a single time. The CDR3 sequence is CAISESGGNTEAFF. The CDR3, as DNA: TGTGCCATCAGTGAGTCAGGGGGCAACACTGAAGCTTTCTTT. The rearrangement links TRBV10-3 to TRBJ1-1; 7 positions match TRBD1. Trimming took 0 bases from V and 2 from J; bases not matched to a gene: 0. Germline V gene data show CDR1 as ENHRY and CDR2 as SYGVKD. CDR3 length: 14 residues.

The rearrangement links TRBV11-2 to TRBJ2-7, with 8 positions matching TRBD2. Germline V gives CDR1 SGHAT, CDR2 FQNNGV. The V segment lost 4 bases and the J segment 0 bases; nucleotides outside the gene matches: 8. This CDR3 is built from 16 residues. The CDR3 DNA reads as TGTGCCAGCAGCTCCCTAAGGAGCGGGAGCTCCTACGAGCAGTACTTC. Encoded protein: CASSSLRSGSSYEQYF.

This chain uses TRBV7-9 with TRBJ1-1, with D maybe TRBD1 (5 bases). Germline V CDR1 and CDR2: SEHNR, FQNEAQ (reference sequence). V was clipped by 5 bases and J by 7 bases, with 14 bases between them. The CDR3 is 13 amino acids. CDR3 DNA sequence: TGTGCCAGCAGCCGGAAGGGGCGGGATGAAGCTTTCTTT. Translating it yields CASSRKGRDEAFF.

The CDR3 here is CASSYLGVSYNEQFF. Here the CDR3 DNA reads TGTGCCAGCAGTTACTTAGGGGTCTCCTACAATGAGCAGTTCTTC. V is TRBV6-2 or TRBV6-3 and J is TRBJ2-1, with a tentative D call TRBD1 (5 bases). Per the germline V gene, CDR1 is MNHEY and CDR2 is SVGEGT. There are 15 residues in the CDR3. V lost 1 base and J lost 0, with 7 bases in between.

V gene TRBV5-6 combines with J gene TRBJ2-5; D is possibly TRBD1 (6 bases). The CDR3 has 13 residues. Germline CDR1 reads SGHDT; CDR2 reads YYEEEE. V gave up 6 bases and J gave up 5 bases, with 14 bases separating them. The CDR3 DNA sequence: TGTGCCAGCACCAGGGGCGGGTTGGAGACCCAGTACTTC. Translated, it gives CASTRGGLETQYF.

The chain joins TRBV11-3 to TRBJ1-1; TRBD1 matches 7 bases. The CDR3 extends over 12 amino acids. Trimming cost V 5 bases and J 10 bases; bases outside gene matches: 7. Germline CDR1 SGHNT, CDR2 YENEEA. The CDR3 sequence is CASSRQGRGAFF. The CDR3 DNA is TGTGCCAGCAGCAGACAGGGACGGGGAGCTTTCTTT.

V and J are TRBV4-3 and TRBJ2-5, with 10 positions matching TRBD2. The trim removed 1 base at V and 1 base at J, leaving 3 bases unmatched. CDR3 length: 16 amino acids. Germline CDR1 and CDR2: LGHNA and YSLEER. The DNA of the CDR3 is TGCGCCAGCAGCCAAGGGACTAGCGGACTCCAAGAGACCCAGTACTTC. Protein product: CASSQGTSGLQETQYF.

J is TRBJ1-1 and V is TRBV12-3 or TRBV12-4; no clear D. This CDR3 comprises 12 residues. V lost 3 bases and J lost 4, with 6 bases in between. Here the CDR3 DNA reads TGTGCCAGCAGTTTCGGTATCACTGAAGCTTTCTTT. Its translation: CASSFGITEAFF.

The rearrangement uses TRBV9 and TRBJ2-2; D is perhaps TRBD2 (6 bases). The CDR3 is 15 residues long. Trimming left V 5 bases short and J 0 bases short, with 11 bases between. Germline CDR1 reads SGDLS; CDR2 reads YYNGEE. CDR3 loop: CASSLGSTNTGELFF. The CDR3 coding sequence is TGTGCCAGCAGTCTCGGGAGCACGAACACCGGGGAGCTGTTTTTT.

The CDR3 sequence is CATSRDGRSDSVDTQYF. DNA for the CDR3: TGTGCCACCAGCAGAGATGGGCGATCAGATTCGGTAGATACGCAGTATTTT. The chain couples TRBV15 to TRBJ2-3, with unresolved D. CDR1 LNHNV and CDR2 YYDKDF come from the germline V gene (reference sequence). The germline V and J ends were trimmed by 0 bases and 5 bases, with 18 bases remaining between them. This CDR3 is built from 17 residues.